Given below is one TCR beta chain in context. Its specificity is not known. The sample comes from a study of shared clonotypes between healthy human individuals. Looking at the study overall: Plates per donor: three CD4 naive, three CD4 memory, two CD8 naive, one CD8 memory.

The repertoire was sequenced with immunoSEQ multiplex PCR; TCRdb's copy has only in-frame clones and lacks some. The data show 1.5 million to 2.5 million clones, about 95% seen once. Naive CD8 cells lacked CD45RO, underwent positive selection for CCR7 and left out terminally differentiated effector memory CD45RA+ cells. Regarding the study as a whole: A generally larger estimated richness was seen in naive subsets than in memory subsets. Clonotypes shared by all four sorted-subset donors had higher generation probabilities than non-shared clonotypes.

V lost 8 bases to trimming and J lost 9 bases, with 14 bases between them. Germline assignment: CDR1 LNHDA and CDR2 SQIVND (reference sequence). CDR3 size: 12 residues. The rearrangement links TRBV19 to TRBJ1-5; D is unclear. Sequences were obtained from naive CD8+ T cells sorted from blood. The sequence derives from a man between 18 and 29 years old in good health. The CDR3 protein is CASRAGASPQHF. The CDR3 DNA follows: TGTGCCAGTCGGGCGGGAGCGTCGCCCCAGCATTTT.